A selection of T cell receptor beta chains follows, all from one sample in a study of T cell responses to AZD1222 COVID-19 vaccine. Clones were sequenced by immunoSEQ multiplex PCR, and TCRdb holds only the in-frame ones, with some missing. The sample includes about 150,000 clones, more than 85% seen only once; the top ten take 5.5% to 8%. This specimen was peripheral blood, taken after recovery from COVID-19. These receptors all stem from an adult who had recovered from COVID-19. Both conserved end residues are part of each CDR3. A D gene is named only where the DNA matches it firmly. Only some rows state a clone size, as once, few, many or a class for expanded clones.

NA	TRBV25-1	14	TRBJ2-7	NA	CASSGVGGSYEQYF	TGTGCCAGCAGTGGAGTCGGAGGGTCCTACGAGCAGTACTTC
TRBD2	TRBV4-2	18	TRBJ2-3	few	CASSQDRGGGGARDTQYF	TGTGCCAGCAGCCAAGATAGAGGGGGCGGGGGGGCGAGAGATACGCAGTATTTT
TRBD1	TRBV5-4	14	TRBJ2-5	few	CASSLTGGEETQYF	TGTGCCAGCAGCTTGACAGGGGGTGAAGAGACCCAGTACTTC
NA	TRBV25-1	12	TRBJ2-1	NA	CASSEYNREQFF	TGTGCCAGCAGTGAATATAATCGCGAGCAGTTCTTC
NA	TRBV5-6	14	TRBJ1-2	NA	CASSLGGGELGYTF	TGTGCCAGCAGCTTGGGCGGGGGCGAACTTGGCTACACCTTC
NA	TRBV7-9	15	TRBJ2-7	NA	CASSHTPGDRSEQYF	TGTGCCAGCAGCCATACGCCAGGGGATCGGTCCGAGCAGTACTTC
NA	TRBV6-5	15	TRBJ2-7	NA	CASRQQQGFSYEQYF	TGTGCCAGCAGGCAACAACAGGGATTCTCCTACGAGCAGTACTTC
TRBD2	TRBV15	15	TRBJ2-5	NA	CATSRETGGPETQYF	TGTGCCACCAGCAGAGAGACGGGAGGGCCAGAGACCCAGTACTTC
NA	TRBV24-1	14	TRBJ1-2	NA	CATSDGGMNYGYTF	TGTGCCACCAGTGACGGGGGGATGAACTATGGCTACACCTTC
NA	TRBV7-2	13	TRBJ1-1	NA	CASSLEEFSEAFF	TGTGCCAGCAGCTTAGAGGAGTTTTCCGAAGCTTTCTTT
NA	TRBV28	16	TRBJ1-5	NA	CASTLGAYSFNQPQHF	TGTGCCAGCACCCTCGGAGCATATAGCTTCAATCAGCCCCAGCATTTT
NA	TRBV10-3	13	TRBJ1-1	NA	CAISRGGGTEAFF	TGTGCCATCTCCCGGGGAGGGGGCACTGAAGCTTTCTTT
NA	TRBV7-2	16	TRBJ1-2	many	CASSLLGATAGYGYTF	TGTGCCAGCAGCTTATTAGGGGCGACGGCGGGGTATGGCTACACCTTC
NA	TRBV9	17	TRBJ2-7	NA	CASSPRLSGAPGYEQYF	TGTGCCAGCAGCCCCCGACTGTCCGGGGCCCCTGGCTACGAGCAGTACTTC
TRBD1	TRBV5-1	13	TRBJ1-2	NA	CASSATGGTGYTF	TGCGCCAGCAGCGCGACAGGGGGTACTGGCTACACCTTC
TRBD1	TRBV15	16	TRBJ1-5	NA	CATRQGALKTNQPQHF	TGTGCCACCAGACAGGGGGCTCTCAAAACCAATCAGCCCCAGCATTTT
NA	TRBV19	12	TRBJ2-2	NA	CASIKNTGELFF	TGTGCCAGTATCAAGAACACCGGGGAGCTGTTTTTT
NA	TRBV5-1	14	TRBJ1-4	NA	CASSPGTWGEKLFF	TGCGCCAGCAGCCCGGGGACGTGGGGAGAAAAACTGTTTTTT
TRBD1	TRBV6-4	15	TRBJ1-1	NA	CASSPRDRGVLRAFF	TGTGCCAGCAGCCCCCGGGACAGGGGGGTATTAAGAGCTTTCTTT
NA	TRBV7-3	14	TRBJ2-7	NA	CASSENGGGYEQYF	TGTGCCAGCAGCGAAAACGGGGGTGGTTACGAGCAGTACTTC
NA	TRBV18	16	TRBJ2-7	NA	CASSPSRGGSSHEQYF	TGTGCCAGCTCACCAAGTCGAGGGGGGTCTTCTCACGAGCAGTACTTC
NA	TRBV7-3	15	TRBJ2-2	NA	CASSLAGPNTGELFF	TGTGCCAGCAGCCTCGCAGGTCCGAACACCGGGGAGCTGTTTTTT
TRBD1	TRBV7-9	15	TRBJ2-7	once	CASSLSGQGGYEQYF	TGTGCCAGCAGCTTATCCGGACAGGGCGGCTACGAGCAGTACTTC
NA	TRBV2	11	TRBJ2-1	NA	CASSGESEQFF	TGTGCCAGCAGTGGTGAGAGTGAGCAGTTCTTC
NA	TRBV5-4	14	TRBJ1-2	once	CASAPVDPNYGYTF	TGTGCCAGCGCCCCAGTAGACCCTAACTATGGCTACACCTTC
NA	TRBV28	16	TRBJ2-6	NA	CASSLLGGAGANVLTF	TGTGCCAGCAGTTTACTCGGGGGCGCTGGGGCCAACGTCCTGACTTTC
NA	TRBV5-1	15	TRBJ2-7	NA	CASAPEGTAVGEQYF	TGCGCCAGCGCCCCGGAGGGAACAGCCGTCGGGGAGCAGTACTTC
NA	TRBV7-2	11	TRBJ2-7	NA	CASSLTYEQYF	TGTGCCAGCAGCCTGACCTACGAGCAGTACTTC
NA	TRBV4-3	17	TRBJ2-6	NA	CASSQELMGSGANVLTF	TGCGCCAGCAGCCAAGAACTCATGGGGTCTGGGGCCAACGTCCTGACTTTC
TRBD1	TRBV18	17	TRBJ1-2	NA	CASSRRDRANQRYGYTF	TGTGCCAGCTCACGCCGGGACAGAGCAAACCAACGCTATGGCTACACCTTC
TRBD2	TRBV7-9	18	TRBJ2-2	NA	CASSPPGLAGGGTGELFF	TGTGCCAGCAGCCCACCGGGACTAGCGGGAGGAGGCACCGGGGAGCTGTTTTTT
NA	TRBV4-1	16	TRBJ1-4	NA	CASSHRAGTYYEKLFF	TGCGCCAGCAGCCACCGAGCCGGGACTTACTATGAAAAACTGTTTTTT
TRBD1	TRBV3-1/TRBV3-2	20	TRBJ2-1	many	CASSQVSGAYRGVAYNEQFF	TGTGCCAGCAGCCAAGTTTCCGGGGCCTACAGGGGGGTAGCCTACAATGAGCAGTTCTTC
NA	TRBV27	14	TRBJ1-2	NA	CASSFGGMPYGYTF	TGTGCCAGCAGTTTCGGGGGTATGCCCTATGGCTACACCTTC
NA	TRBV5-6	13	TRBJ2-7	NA	CASGWGADYEQYF	TGTGCCAGCGGGTGGGGGGCGGACTACGAGCAGTACTTC
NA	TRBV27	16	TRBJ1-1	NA	CASSPTRRIGYTEAFF	TGTGCCAGCAGCCCTACAAGGAGGATCGGGTACACTGAAGCTTTCTTT
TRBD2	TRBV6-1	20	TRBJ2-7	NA	CASSEPDGGTSGTSSYEQYF	TGTGCCAGCAGTGAACCAGACGGGGGGACTAGCGGGACTAGCTCCTACGAGCAGTACTTC
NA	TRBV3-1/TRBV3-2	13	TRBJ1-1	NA	CASSQVPGTEAFF	TGTGCCAGCAGCCAAGTCCCGGGAACTGAAGCTTTCTTT
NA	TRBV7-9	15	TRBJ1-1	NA	CASSLEFQGLSEAFF	TGTGCCAGCAGCTTAGAGTTCCAGGGGCTCAGTGAAGCTTTCTTT
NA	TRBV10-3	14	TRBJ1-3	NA	CAISEPGAGNTIYF	TGTGCCATCAGTGAGCCAGGGGCTGGAAACACCATATATTTT
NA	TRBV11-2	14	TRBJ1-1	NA	CASSRPRGNTEAFF	TGTGCCAGCAGCAGACCTAGAGGAAACACTGAAGCTTTCTTT
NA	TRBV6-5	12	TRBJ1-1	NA	CATRFLGTEAFF	TGTGCCACCCGGTTTTTGGGCACTGAAGCTTTCTTT
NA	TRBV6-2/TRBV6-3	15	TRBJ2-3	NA	CASSYYGPAQVTQYF	TGTGCCAGCAGTTACTACGGACCGGCCCAGGTTACGCAGTATTTT
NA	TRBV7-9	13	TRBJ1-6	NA	CASSSRPESPLHF	TGTGCCAGCAGCTCCAGACCGGAGTCACCCCTCCACTTT
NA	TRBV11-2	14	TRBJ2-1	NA	CASSGITYYNEQFF	TGTGCCAGCAGCGGAATTACATACTACAATGAGCAGTTCTTC
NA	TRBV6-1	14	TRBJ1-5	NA	CASSEGTAYQPQHF	TGTGCCAGCAGTGAAGGGACAGCTTATCAGCCCCAGCATTTT
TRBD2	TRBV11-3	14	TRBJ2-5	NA	CASSPGLADGTQYF	TGTGCCAGCAGCCCGGGACTAGCGGATGGGACCCAGTACTTC
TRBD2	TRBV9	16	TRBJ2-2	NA	CASSVVGSGVTGELFF	TGTGCCAGCAGCGTAGTCGGTAGCGGGGTCACCGGGGAGCTGTTTTTT
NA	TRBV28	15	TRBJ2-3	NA	CASSFMRGYTDTQYF	TGTGCCAGCAGTTTCATGAGGGGCTACACAGATACGCAGTATTTT
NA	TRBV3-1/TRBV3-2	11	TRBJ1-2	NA	CASSLNHGYTF	TGTGCCAGCAGCCTTAATCATGGCTACACCTTC
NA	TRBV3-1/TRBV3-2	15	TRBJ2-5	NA	CASSGSLGPGETQYF	TGTGCCAGCAGCGGAAGTTTAGGGCCGGGGGAGACCCAGTACTTC
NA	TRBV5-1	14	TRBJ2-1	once	CASSLDLGTNEQFF	TGCGCCAGCAGCTTGGACCTCGGAACAAATGAGCAGTTCTTC
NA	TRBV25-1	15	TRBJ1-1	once	CASRRGTGLNTEAFF	TGTGCCAGCAGGAGAGGAACAGGGTTGAACACTGAAGCTTTCTTT
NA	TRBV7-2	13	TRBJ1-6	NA	CASRSDSRSPLHF	TGTGCCAGCAGATCCGACTCGAGGTCACCCCTCCACTTT
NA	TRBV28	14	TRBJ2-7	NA	CASSLKRDPYEQYF	TGTGCCAGCAGTTTGAAGAGGGATCCCTACGAGCAGTACTTC
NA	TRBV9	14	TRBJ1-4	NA	CASSVATGGEKLFF	TGTGCCAGCAGCGTAGCTACGGGCGGGGAAAAACTGTTTTTT
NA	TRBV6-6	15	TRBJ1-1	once	CASSNPGTANTEAFF	TGTGCCAGCAGCAATCCCGGGACCGCGAACACTGAAGCTTTCTTT